This T cell receptor (beta chain) stems from a study of circulating and synovial CD4+ cells in juvenile arthritis. Samples derive from patients with active juvenile idiopathic arthritis. Assay used: immunoSEQ multiplex PCR; TCRdb lists only in-frame clones, some missing. The sample includes around 17,000 clones, around 91% seen only once; the top ten take roughly 0.75%. This CDR3 has 15 residues. Germline trimming cut 3 bases from V and 2 bases from J; bases unmatched to any gene: 2. The V gene's germline CDR1 is SGHTA and CDR2 FQGNSA. Study results and limitations: Circulating pathogenic-like lymphocytes shared a substantially higher fraction of CDR3 sequences with synovium than bulk blood.

Worth noting for this clone: The antigen is undetermined.

Material: CD4+ T cells from blood. The receptor comes from a human donor with juvenile idiopathic arthritis. The genes are TRBV7-2 and TRBJ2-7; TRBD2 matches at 12 bases. The CDR3 loop is CASSFRTSGTYEQYF. CDR3 DNA: TGTGCCAGCAGCTTCAGGACTAGCGGGACCTACGAGCAGTACTTC.